This entry lists 32 T cell receptor beta chains sequenced from one sample in a study of shared clonotypes between healthy human individuals. Profiled with immunoSEQ multiplex PCR; TCRdb holds only in-frame clones, not every one. The table includes millions of clones, 90% to 95% detected once. The sample comprised naive CD4+ T cells sorted from blood. Subset specified: CD45RA+ positively selected. Receptors originate from a man aged 18 to 29 in good health.

This clone appeared once. The J gene is TRBJ1-2, the V gene TRBV28, with TRBD1 as a possible D gene (5 bases). V lost 6 bases to trimming and J lost 8 bases, with 19 bases between them. In germline, CDR1 is MDHEN, CDR2 SYDVKM. The length of the CDR3 is 14 residues. Here the CDR3 DNA reads TGTGCCAGCAGCCCGGAGGGACCAGGTGGCGGCTACACCTTC. The encoded protein is CASSPEGPGGGYTF.

This sequence joins TRBV5-1 and TRBJ1-1; D is unresolved. The CDR3 is 15 residues long. V lost 3 bases, J lost 1 base, and 13 bases lay in between. The germline V gene has CDR1 SGHRS and CDR2 YFSETQ. The CDR3 DNA reads TGCGCCAGCAGCTCCCTTTTACTGGCGAACACTGAAGCTTTCTTT. Protein product: CASSSLLLANTEAFF.

As DNA, the CDR3 is TGTGCCAGCAGTTTCCGGGACAGGGCCACCAATGAGCAGTTCTTC. This sequence encodes CASSFRDRATNEQFF. This chain uses TRBV28 with TRBJ2-1; TRBD1 matches at 9 bases. CDR1 and CDR2 (germline): MDHEN, SYDVKM. V lost 3 bases to trimming and J lost 6 bases; unmatched junction nucleotides: 6. The CDR3 consists of 15 residues.

The chain is built from TRBV18 and TRBJ1-4; perhaps TRBD1 as D (5 bases). In germline, CDR1 is KGHSH, CDR2 LQKENI. Deletions cut 3 bases from V and 8 bases from J, with 13 bases between. This CDR3 contains 14 residues. The CDR3 coding sequence is TGTGCCAGCTCACCGCAGCAGGGAGGGGAAAAACTGTTTTTT. It translates to CASSPQQGGEKLFF.

The rearrangement links TRBV11-2 to TRBJ1-2, with TRBD1 as a possible D gene (5 bases). This CDR3 is 14 amino acids long. Germline lookup yields CDR1 SGHAT and CDR2 FQNNGV. Trimming removed 5 bases at V and 4 bases at J, with 14 bases between. CDR3 DNA sequence: TGTGCCAGCAGCCCGACAGCCCACGGCTATGGCTACACCTTC. This codes for CASSPTAHGYGYTF.

CDR3 region: CSVQLVEGPIYEQYF. As DNA, the CDR3 is TGCAGCGTTCAGTTAGTTGAGGGTCCTATCTACGAGCAGTACTTC. The chain joins TRBV29-1 to TRBJ2-7, with D possibly matching TRBD2 (5 bases). Trimming cost V 5 bases and J 3 bases, with 20 bases left between them. Germline V lookup: CDR1 SQVTM, CDR2 ANQGSEA. The CDR3 consists of 15 residues.

This clone appeared once. This sample also contains other DNA sequences that code for the same CDR3. The chain couples TRBV20-1 to TRBJ2-3; D is perhaps TRBD2 (6 bases). Between the trimmed V and J ends, which lost 5 bases and 6 bases, there was a span of 9 bases. The CDR3 has 11 residues. The germline gives CDR1 DFQATT, CDR2 SNEGSKA (reference sequence). CDR3 sequence (DNA): TGCAGTGCTGGACTAACCGATACGCAGTATTTT. It yields the protein CSAGLTDTQYF.

The genes are TRBV5-1 and TRBJ1-1; no definite D call. This CDR3 contains 13 residues. V gave up 0 bases and J gave up 0 bases, with 3 bases separating them. The germline V gene has CDR1 SGHRS and CDR2 YFSETQ. The CDR3: CASSLVMNTEAFF. The CDR3 DNA sequence: TGCGCCAGCAGCTTGGTTATGAACACTGAAGCTTTCTTT.

Worth noting for this clone: Other DNA sequences in the same sample also yield this CDR3. The chain is built from TRBV2 and TRBJ1-2; D is unresolved. The CDR3 totals 11 residues. Per germline, CDR1 SNHLY and CDR2 FYNNEI. V lost 3 bases, J lost 5 bases, and 4 bases lay in between. CDR3 coding DNA: TGTGCCAGCAGTGATCGTTATGGCTACACCTTC. Translation gives CASSDRYGYTF.

This chain connects TRBV2 to TRBJ2-2, with D possibly matching TRBD1 (5 bases). Germline V CDR1 and CDR2: SNHLY, FYNNEI. There are 14 residues in the CDR3. V lost 6 bases and J 1 base, leaving 9 bases between the germline ends. CDR3 DNA sequence: TGTGCCAGCAGCATTCAGGGGAACACCGGGGAGCTGTTTTTT. It encodes CASSIQGNTGELFF.

The J gene is TRBJ2-2, the V gene TRBV2; D remains ambiguous. The CDR3 extends over 16 amino acids. Trimming removed 5 bases at V and 1 base at J, with 14 bases between. Germline V lookup: CDR1 SNHLY, CDR2 FYNNEI. CDR3 DNA: TGTGCCAGCAGTTCTCATCAGAGGAGGAACACCGGGGAGCTGTTTTTT. Residues: CASSSHQRRNTGELFF.

The genes are TRBV2 and TRBJ1-5; weak D call: TRBD1 (6 bases). The ends were cut back, 2 bases at V and 7 bases at J, with 12 bases in the middle. The CDR3 spans 14 residues. CDR1 is SNHLY, CDR2 FYNNEI, per germline. CDR3 bases: TGTGCCAGCAGTGAATCCACAGGGCCCCAGCCCCAGCATTTT. Its protein is CASSESTGPQPQHF.

As for this clone: The germline gene is not matched at one end of the junction; a read error may be the cause. The chain couples TRBV7-9 to TRBJ2-7, with 7 bases identical to TRBD2. In germline, CDR1 is SEHNR, CDR2 FQNEAQ (reference sequence). This CDR3 contains 15 residues. Written as DNA, the CDR3 is TGCGCCAGCAGCCAACCGACTAGCAATCCCTACGAGCAGTACTTC. Its protein product is CASSQPTSNPYEQYF. The variable domain in full, completed from reference TRBV7-9 and TRBJ2-7, reads DTGVSQNPRHKITKRGQNVTFRCDPISEHNRLYWYRQTLGQGPEFLTYFQNEAQLEKSRLLSDRFSAERPKGSFSTLEIQRTEQGDSAMYLCASSQPTSNPYEQYFGPGTRLTVT.

The chain is built from TRBV9 and TRBJ1-2; tentative D call: TRBD1 (5 bases). The CDR3 is 15 amino acids. Germline V gene sequence: CDR1 SGDLS, CDR2 YYNGEE. With 4 bases removed from V and 0 bases from J, the gap between germline ends came to 13 bases. CDR3 loop: CASSPIGTSNYGYTF. The DNA for the CDR3 is TGTGCCAGCAGCCCTATCGGGACGTCTAACTATGGCTACACCTTC.

This chain uses TRBV15 with TRBJ1-2; possible D gene TRBD1, 6 bases. The CDR3 sequence is 13 residues long. CDR1 is LNHNV and CDR2 is YYDKDF in the germline V gene (reference sequence). Trimming removed 6 bases from V and 8 bases from J, with 16 bases in between. The CDR3 loop is CATSPDRMGGYTF. The CDR3 DNA reads as TGTGCCACCAGTCCAGACAGGATGGGAGGCTACACCTTC.

The chain has TRBV10-3 and TRBJ2-2, with unresolved D. V was trimmed by 5 bases and J by 0 bases, leaving 7 bases between them. The CDR3 covers 14 residues. CDR1 is ENHRY and CDR2 is SYGVKD in the germline V gene. The CDR3 protein is CAISLGTNTGELFF. DNA for the CDR3: TGTGCCATCAGTCTGGGTACGAACACCGGGGAGCTGTTTTTT.

This clone has just one count. The chain employs TRBV7-9 and TRBJ2-7; TRBD1 is a possible D gene (6 bases). Trimming removed 3 bases from V and 3 bases from J, with 18 bases in between. This CDR3 comprises 16 residues. CDR1 SEHNR and CDR2 FQNEAQ come from the germline V gene (reference sequence). CDR3 sequence (DNA): TGTGCCAGCAGCTTTGGACAGAGCAGATTTTTCTACGAGCAGTACTTC. Translated: CASSFGQSRFFYEQYF.

This chain links TRBV2 with TRBJ1-2; D gene unclear. V was pared by 4 bases and J by 1 base, with 10 bases between. The CDR3 covers 14 residues. Germline V gives CDR1 SNHLY, CDR2 FYNNEI. The DNA for the CDR3 is TGTGCCAGCAGTGGGGCAGCATATAACTATGGCTACACCTTC. As protein: CASSGAAYNYGYTF.

V and J are TRBV2 and TRBJ2-5, with 12 bases fitting TRBD1. CDR1 and CDR2 (germline): SNHLY, FYNNEI. This CDR3 comprises 17 residues. The V segment lost 4 bases and the J segment 4 bases; nucleotides outside the gene matches: 10. CDR3 nucleotide sequence: TGTGCCAGCAGTGTTTCTTCCGGGACAGGGGGCGGAGAGACCCAGTACTTC. Its translation: CASSVSSGTGGGETQYF. The full variable domain, rest sourced from reference TRBV2 and TRBJ2-5, is EPEVTQTPSHQVTQMGQEVILRCVPISNHLYFYWYRQILGQKVEFLVSFYNNEISEKSEIFDDQFSVERPDGSNFTLKIRSTKLEDSAMYFCASSVSSGTGGGETQYFGPGTRLLVL.

This chain connects TRBV5-6 to TRBJ1-1; 8 bases map to TRBD1. The CDR3 runs 17 residues. Trimming took 4 bases from V and 3 from J; bases not matched to a gene: 14. CDR1 and CDR2 from the germline V gene are SGHDT and YYEEEE. CDR3 DNA sequence: TGTGCCAGCAGCCCGCCAGGGGGCTCGGTGCGGGACACTGAAGCTTTCTTT. As protein: CASSPPGGSVRDTEAFF.

The chain links TRBV27 to TRBJ2-3; TRBD2 is a possible D gene (5 bases). The V gene lost 5 bases and the J gene lost 5 bases, with 11 bases spanning the gap. Germline values: CDR1 MNHEY, CDR2 SMNVEV (reference sequence). The CDR3 sequence is 13 residues long. The CDR3: CASSPNTRDTQYF. DNA for the CDR3: TGTGCCAGCAGTCCGAATACTAGAGATACGCAGTATTTT.

The J gene is TRBJ2-7, the V gene TRBV5-1; TRBD2 agrees at 10 bases. CDR3 length: 15 residues. Germline assignment: CDR1 SGHRS and CDR2 YFSETQ. V shed 0 bases and J 3 bases; nucleotides not matched to a gene: 3. The CDR3: CASSLGSSGSYEQYF. The CDR3 DNA is TGCGCCAGCAGCTTGGGGTCTAGCGGGAGCTACGAGCAGTACTTC.

This chain links TRBV10-3 with TRBJ1-1; 7 positions match TRBD1. J lost 6 bases, V lost 1 base, and 11 bases had no gene match. The CDR3 spans 16 residues. The V gene's germline CDR1 is ENHRY and CDR2 SYGVKD. The CDR3 protein is CAISEYPEWQGAEAFF. CDR3 sequence (DNA): TGTGCCATCAGTGAGTATCCGGAATGGCAGGGGGCTGAAGCTTTCTTT.

The chain has TRBV5-6 and TRBJ1-5; D gene uncertain. CDR1 and CDR2 from the germline V gene are SGHDT and YYEEEE. CDR3 length equals 14 residues. The ends were cut back, 7 bases at V and 3 bases at J, with 14 bases in the middle. The CDR3 here is CASPVYQDNQPQHF. CDR3 nucleotides: TGTGCCAGCCCGGTTTACCAAGACAATCAGCCCCAGCATTTT.

V usage is TRBV19 and J usage is TRBJ1-5; 8 bases agree with TRBD1. After removal of 3 bases from V and 4 bases from J, the junction contained 8 bases not matched to a gene. This CDR3 is 16 amino acids long. Germline V CDR1 and CDR2: LNHDA, SQIVND (reference sequence). CDR3 amino acids: CASSIRGQGGNQPQHF. CDR3 DNA: TGTGCCAGTAGTATCAGAGGACAGGGCGGTAATCAGCCCCAGCATTTT.

The genes are TRBV19 and TRBJ2-3, with 8 nucleotides matching TRBD2. Trimming at V came to 6 bases and at J to 1 base, leaving 0 bases not matched to a gene. Germline CDR1 reads LNHDA; CDR2 reads SQIVND (reference sequence). CDR3 length: 13 residues. The CDR3 reads CASSGRGTDTQYF. The CDR3 DNA is TGTGCCAGTAGCGGGAGGGGCACAGATACGCAGTATTTT.

CDR3 in DNA: TGTGCCTGGAGTGTGGGTCTAGCGGGCTACGAGCAGTACTTC. Translating gives CAWSVGLAGYEQYF. The chain couples TRBV30 to TRBJ2-7; 8 bases fit TRBD2. CDR1 and CDR2 from the germline V gene are GTSNPN and SVGIG (reference sequence). V gave up 0 bases and J gave up 3 bases; unmatched junction bases: 4. The CDR3 extends over 14 amino acids. Full variable domain (rest looked up from reference TRBV30 and TRBJ2-7): SQTIHQWPATLVQPVGSPLSLECTVEGTSNPNLYWYRQAAGRGLQLLFYSVGIGQISSEVPQNLSASRPQDRQFILSSKKLLLSDSGFYLCAWSVGLAGYEQYFGPGTRLTVT.

V usage is TRBV27 and J usage is TRBJ2-5, with 7 bases fitting TRBD2. CDR3 size: 13 residues. CDR1 and CDR2 (germline): MNHEY, SMNVEV (reference sequence). Trimming took 5 bases from V and 5 from J; bases not matched to a gene: 5. CDR3 amino acids: CASSRGVAETQYF. CDR3 sequence (DNA): TGTGCCAGCAGTCGGGGGGTGGCGGAGACCCAGTACTTC.

The genes are TRBV19 and TRBJ2-5; 7 bases map to TRBD1. The CDR3 has 15 residues. CDR1 and CDR2 from the germline V gene are LNHDA and SQIVND (reference sequence). V was pared by 5 bases and J by 2 bases, with 8 bases of the junction left unmatched. The CDR3 loop is CASSPRQGLQETQYF. DNA for the CDR3: TGTGCCAGTAGTCCCCGACAGGGCCTACAAGAGACCCAGTACTTC.

The rearrangement links TRBV6-6 to TRBJ1-2; perhaps TRBD1 as D (5 bases). The CDR3 has 14 amino acids. Germline V gene lookup returns CDR1 MNHNY and CDR2 SVGAGI (reference sequence). The V gene lost 5 bases and the J gene lost 4 bases, with 14 bases spanning the gap. CDR3 in amino acids: CASSPDTRGYGYTF. In nucleotides, the CDR3 is TGTGCCAGCAGTCCGGACACCCGGGGCTATGGCTACACCTTC.

J is TRBJ1-2 and V is TRBV19, with D possibly being TRBD1 (6 bases). This CDR3 spans 14 amino acids. The germline CDR1 and CDR2 sequences are LNHDA and SQIVND (reference sequence). The ends were cut back, 5 bases at V and 4 bases at J, with 14 bases in the middle. The DNA for the CDR3 is TGTGCCAGTAGTCCCCAGGGGAGCACCTATGGCTACACCTTC. Amino acid sequence: CASSPQGSTYGYTF.

The DNA of the CDR3 is TGTGCCAGCAGCCAACAGCTCAATCAGCCCCAGCATTTT. It yields the protein CASSQQLNQPQHF. The V gene is TRBV14, the J gene TRBJ1-5; no definite D call. Per the germline V gene, CDR1 is SGHDN and CDR2 is FVKESK. The CDR3 loop spans 13 amino acids. V dropped 2 bases and J dropped 3 bases, with 5 bases sitting between them.